One T cell receptor (beta chain) is described in this entry. This CDR3 contains 14 residues. The V gene's germline CDR1 is MNHEY and CDR2 SMNVEV (reference sequence). Trimming took 5 bases from V and 8 from J; bases not matched to a gene: 9. The data were obtained in a study of blood T cell repertoires in COVID-19. Study context: Whether acute or convalescent, the COVID-19 samples came from the United States, Italy and Spain. The analysed material was cDNA or gDNA that came from T cells, B-cell-depleted T cells, or PBMCs.

Source study methods: Researchers report that nucleated cell counts were estimated from reference gene primer amplification. Only in-frame clones appear in the TCRdb table, and some are missing; sequencing was by immunoSEQ multiplex PCR. From that table come the V and J calls and clone size; the DNA was used to work out D and trimming. The table lists roughly 200,000 clones, more than 70% of them singletons. This receptor was taken from a woman younger than 45 with acute or convalescent COVID-19. The genes are TRBV27 and TRBJ1-2, with 9 bases aligning to TRBD1. The sample comprised peripheral blood. CDR3 nucleotide sequence: TGTGCCAGCAGTCGAGCCGGGACAGGGAGCGGCTACACCTTC. Translation: CASSRAGTGSGYTF.